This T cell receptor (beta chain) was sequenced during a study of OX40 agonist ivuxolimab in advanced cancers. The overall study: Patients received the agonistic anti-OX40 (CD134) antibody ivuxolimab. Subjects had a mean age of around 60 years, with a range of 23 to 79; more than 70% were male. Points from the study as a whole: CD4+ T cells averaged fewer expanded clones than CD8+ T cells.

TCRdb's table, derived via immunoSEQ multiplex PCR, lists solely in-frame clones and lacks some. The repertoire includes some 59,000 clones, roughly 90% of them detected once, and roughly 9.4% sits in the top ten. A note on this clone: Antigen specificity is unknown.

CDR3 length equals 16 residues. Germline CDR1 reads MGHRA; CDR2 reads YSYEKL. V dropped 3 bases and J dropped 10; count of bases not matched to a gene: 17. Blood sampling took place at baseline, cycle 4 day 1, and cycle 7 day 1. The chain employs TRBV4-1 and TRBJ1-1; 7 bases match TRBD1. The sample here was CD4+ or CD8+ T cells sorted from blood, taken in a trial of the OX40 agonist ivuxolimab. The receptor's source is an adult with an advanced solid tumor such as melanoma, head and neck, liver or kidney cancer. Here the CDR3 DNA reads TGCGCCAGCAGCCAGGGGCTCGACAGGGTAGAATCGCGAGCTTTCTTT. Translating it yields CASSQGLDRVESRAFF.